The 25 T cell receptor beta chains presented below share a single source sample, sequenced in a study of T cell responses to AZD1222 COVID-19 vaccine. Assay used: immunoSEQ multiplex PCR; TCRdb lists only in-frame clones, some missing. The sample lists around 140,000 clones, 85% to 95% occurring once. This sample comprised peripheral blood, obtained after recovery from COVID-19. Receptor source: an adult who had recovered from COVID-19.

The V call is TRBV28, the J call TRBJ1-5; D unresolved. With 6 bases removed from V and 6 bases from J, the gap between germline ends came to 15 bases. The CDR3 spans 14 residues. CDR1 and CDR2 from the germline V gene are MDHEN and SYDVKM. CDR3 amino acids: CASSYTAFSQPQHF. The CDR3 DNA is TGTGCCAGCAGCTATACAGCCTTTAGTCAGCCCCAGCATTTT.

This chain uses TRBV27 with TRBJ2-7; 7 nucleotides agree with TRBD1. Germline V gene sequence: CDR1 MNHEY, CDR2 SMNVEV (reference sequence). J gave up 2 bases and V 6 bases, and 10 bases lay outside the gene matches. The CDR3 has 15 amino acids. The DNA for the CDR3 is TGTGCCAGCAGCCTAAACAGGGGACCCCCCTACGAGCAGTACTTC. This encodes CASSLNRGPPYEQYF.

V gene TRBV6-5 combines with J gene TRBJ1-2; a possible D gene is TRBD1 (6 bases). Germline V CDR1 and CDR2: MNHEY, SVGAGI. The CDR3 runs to 14 residues. V shed 7 bases and J shed 2 bases, with 14 bases lying between them. The chain's CDR3 is CASINPGQNYGYTF. The CDR3 bases are TGTGCCAGCATCAACCCCGGACAGAACTATGGCTACACCTTC.

V and J are TRBV7-9 and TRBJ1-1; D call uncertain. Deletions cut 5 bases from V and 1 base from J, with 8 bases between. This CDR3 spans 13 amino acids. Looked up from germline, CDR1 is SEHNR and CDR2 is FQNEAQ (reference sequence). In nucleotides, the CDR3 is TGTGCCAGCAGCCCGGGTGGGAACACTGAAGCTTTCTTT. Translation: CASSPGGNTEAFF.

The chain recombines TRBV6-5 with TRBJ1-1; D is unclear. The CDR3 has 13 amino acids. Trimming left V 2 bases short and J 1 base short, with 5 bases between. Germline V gene sequence: CDR1 MNHEY, CDR2 SVGAGI. The DNA for the CDR3 is TGTGCCAGCAGTTACGAGGGGAACACTGAAGCTTTCTTT. As protein: CASSYEGNTEAFF.

The chain links TRBV5-1 to TRBJ2-7, with 9 bases that match TRBD2. Germline CDR1 and CDR2: SGHRS and YFSETQ. The ends lost 1 base at V and 6 bases at J; junction bases unmatched: 14. The CDR3 covers 17 residues. In DNA, the CDR3 is TGCGCCAGCAGCTTGCCAGCGGGGGGCGGGGTGAGTTCCGAGCAGTACTTC. Amino acid sequence: CASSLPAGGGVSSEQYF.

V gene TRBV9 combines with J gene TRBJ2-7; D ambiguous. V was trimmed by 3 bases and J by 1 base, leaving 17 bases between them. Germline V lookup: CDR1 SGDLS, CDR2 YYNGEE. The CDR3 spans 16 residues. CDR3: CASSERHDGLSYEQYF. CDR3 sequence (DNA): TGTGCCAGCAGCGAACGACATGATGGCTTATCCTACGAGCAGTACTTC.

The chain is built from TRBV27 and TRBJ2-2; 10 bases agree with TRBD2. V lost 11 bases to trimming and J lost 6 bases; unmatched junction nucleotides: 15. The CDR3 loop spans 16 amino acids. Germline V gene lookup returns CDR1 MNHEY and CDR2 SMNVEV (reference sequence). The CDR3 spells CASASGSWYSAGELFF. The CDR3 region has the DNA TGTGCCTCCGCTAGCGGGAGTTGGTATTCGGCCGGGGAGCTGTTTTTT.

The count of this clone is one. The chain carries TRBV3-1 (or the pseudogene TRBV3-2) and TRBJ2-2; D ambiguous. Germline V gene sequence: CDR1 LGHDT, CDR2 YNNKEL (reference sequence). The CDR3 has 14 amino acids. Between the trimmed V and J ends, which lost 0 bases and 7 bases, there was a span of 9 bases. CDR3 residues: CASSQDTTFGELFF. In nucleotides, the CDR3 is TGTGCCAGCAGCCAAGATACCACGTTCGGGGAGCTGTTTTTT.

This chain links TRBV6-1 with TRBJ1-6; possibly TRBD1 for D (6 bases). The CDR3 runs 16 residues. The V and J ends lost 2 bases and 5 bases respectively, with 13 bases between them. Germline V gene sequence: CDR1 MNHNS, CDR2 SASEGT. The CDR3 DNA reads as TGTGCCAGCAGTGAAAGTTCGGACAGTCATAATTCACCCCTCCACTTT. It codes for CASSESSDSHNSPLHF.

The chain carries TRBV27 and TRBJ1-6; D call uncertain. This CDR3 contains 14 residues. Trimming took off 3 bases at V and 8 bases at J, with 11 bases between the two ends. Germline V gene lookup returns CDR1 MNHEY and CDR2 SMNVEV (reference sequence). The CDR3 sequence is CASSFDPSYSPLHF. Here the CDR3 DNA reads TGTGCCAGCAGTTTTGACCCATCCTATTCACCCCTCCACTTT.

The J gene is TRBJ2-7, the V gene TRBV28, with D tentatively TRBD1 (6 bases). The CDR3 is 13 amino acids. V was trimmed by 5 bases and J by 9 bases, leaving 17 bases between them. Germline CDR1 and CDR2: MDHEN and SYDVKM. The CDR3 loop reads CASSPADSLGQYF. The CDR3 DNA follows: TGTGCCAGCAGTCCAGCGGACAGTTTGGGGCAGTACTTC.

CDR3 DNA: TGTGCCACCAGGGACAGGGCCAACACTGAAGCTTTCTTT. Protein sequence: CATRDRANTEAFF. This sequence joins TRBV24-1 and TRBJ1-1; the match to TRBD1 covers 8 bases. Germline V lookup: CDR1 KGHDR, CDR2 SFDVKD. The CDR3 is 13 amino acids. Trimming took 7 bases from V and 2 from J; bases not matched to a gene: 2.

This rearrangement joins TRBV3-1 (or the pseudogene TRBV3-2) to TRBJ2-5; D is possibly TRBD2 (5 bases). CDR1 is LGHDT, CDR2 YNNKEL, per germline (reference sequence). The CDR3 consists of 20 residues. The V and J ends lost 6 bases and 0 bases respectively, with 29 bases between them. The CDR3 here is CASSHKVKGLGSADQETQYF. The CDR3 bases are TGTGCCAGCAGTCACAAAGTCAAGGGATTGGGGAGTGCCGACCAAGAGACCCAGTACTTC.

V gene TRBV27 combines with J gene TRBJ2-7; 7 bases match TRBD1. CDR1 is MNHEY, CDR2 SMNVEV, per germline (reference sequence). This CDR3 contains 16 residues. With V trimmed by 1 base and J by 6 bases, 12 bases remained unmatched. The chain's CDR3 is CASSLYGTGQLSEQYF. CDR3 nucleotides: TGTGCCAGCAGTTTATACGGAACGGGACAGCTTAGCGAGCAGTACTTC.

This clone was observed a single time. The chain is built from TRBV6-5 and TRBJ1-5; unclear D gene. Germline loops: CDR1 MNHEY, CDR2 SVGAGI. The CDR3 runs 13 residues. V gave up 2 bases and J gave up 4 bases, with 6 bases separating them. The CDR3 protein is CASSYLVNQPQHF. The CDR3, as DNA: TGTGCCAGCAGTTACCTGGTTAATCAGCCCCAGCATTTT.

By share, this clone ranks as medium-sized. The chain has TRBV10-1 and TRBJ2-3, with TRBD1 matching 7 bases. Germline V lookup: CDR1 WNHNN, CDR2 SYGVQD (reference sequence). The CDR3 length is 15 residues. Trimming cost V 5 bases and J 0 bases; bases outside gene matches: 5. DNA of the CDR3: TGCGCCAGCAGTCCTCAGGGGGAGAGCACAGATACGCAGTATTTT. It is translated as CASSPQGESTDTQYF.

In this sample, this clone turned up once. The rearrangement links TRBV2 to TRBJ2-3; 8 bases line up with TRBD1. The V gene end was trimmed by 6 bases and the J gene end by 5 bases; junction bases not matched to a gene: 7. CDR1 is SNHLY and CDR2 is FYNNEI in the germline V gene. The CDR3 length is 14 residues. In DNA form, the CDR3 reads TGTGCCAGCAGGGGGCAGGGGGCCGTAGATACGCAGTATTTT. This codes for CASRGQGAVDTQYF.

This clone came up once. The rearrangement uses TRBV5-1 and TRBJ2-3, with D perhaps matching TRBD2 (5 bases). V lost 4 bases and J lost 2, with 14 bases in between. Germline lookup yields CDR1 SGHRS and CDR2 YFSETQ. The CDR3 has 15 residues. Written as DNA, the CDR3 is TGCGCCAGCAGCCCCCCCTCGGACTTCACAGATACGCAGTATTTT. This gives the protein CASSPPSDFTDTQYF. Complete variable domain (other parts from reference TRBV5-1 and TRBJ2-3): KAGVTQTPRYLIKTRGQQVTLSCSPISGHRSVSWYQQTPGQGLQFLFEYFSETQRNKGNFPGRFSGRQFSNSRSEMNVSTLELGDSALYLCASSPPSDFTDTQYFGPGTRLTVL.

The chain carries TRBV7-8 and TRBJ2-2; D gene unclear. The germline gives CDR1 SGHVS, CDR2 FQNEAQ. The V gene lost 2 bases and the J gene lost 4 bases, with 11 bases spanning the gap. The CDR3 runs 15 residues. The CDR3 bases are TGTGCCAGCAGCTTAAGCCGGAAGGGCACCGGGGAGCTGTTTTTT. Translated, it gives CASSLSRKGTGELFF.

The chain joins TRBV5-6 to TRBJ2-7; 9 nucleotides agree with TRBD1. V gave up 0 bases and J gave up 4 bases; unmatched junction bases: 14. The germline V gene encodes CDR1 SGHDT and CDR2 YYEEEE. The CDR3 has 18 residues. DNA for the CDR3: TGTGCCAGCAGCTTGGAGACAGGGGGTCCAAATGGGCCTTACGAGCAGTACTTC. Its protein is CASSLETGGPNGPYEQYF.

The chain links TRBV3-1 (or the pseudogene TRBV3-2) to TRBJ1-5; D may be TRBD1 (5 bases). Trimming removed 4 bases at V and 0 bases at J, with 13 bases between. This CDR3 contains 16 residues. Germline V lookup: CDR1 LGHDT, CDR2 YNNKEL (reference sequence). CDR3 loop: CASSPSGGSSNQPQHF. The CDR3, as DNA: TGTGCCAGCAGCCCCTCGGGGGGTTCTAGCAATCAGCCCCAGCATTTT.

The rearrangement links TRBV15 to TRBJ2-4; 15 nucleotides line up with TRBD2. Germline lookup yields CDR1 LNHNV and CDR2 YYDKDF (reference sequence). The CDR3 is 15 residues long. Trimming cost V 3 bases and J 7 bases; bases outside gene matches: 1. The CDR3 region has the DNA TGTGCCACCAGCAGGGGACTAGCGGGAGGTAACATTCAGTACTTC. Its protein product is CATSRGLAGGNIQYF.

The chain couples TRBV7-3 to TRBJ2-2; D unclear. The V and J ends lost 6 bases and 0 bases respectively, with 8 bases between them. The CDR3 spans 14 residues. Germline loops: CDR1 SGHTA, CDR2 FQGTGA. CDR3: CASRNLANTGELFF. For the CDR3, the DNA is TGTGCCAGCAGGAATCTTGCGAACACCGGGGAGCTGTTTTTT.

The CDR3 DNA reads as TGTGCCAGCAACACCCCGGGACAGCCCCAGCATTTT. Amino acids: CASNTPGQPQHF. The chain couples TRBV5-4 to TRBJ1-5; D gene ambiguous. Trimming stripped 6 bases from V and 7 bases from J, with 11 bases between. Per the germline V gene, CDR1 is SGHNT and CDR2 is YYREEE (reference sequence). The CDR3 has 12 amino acids.